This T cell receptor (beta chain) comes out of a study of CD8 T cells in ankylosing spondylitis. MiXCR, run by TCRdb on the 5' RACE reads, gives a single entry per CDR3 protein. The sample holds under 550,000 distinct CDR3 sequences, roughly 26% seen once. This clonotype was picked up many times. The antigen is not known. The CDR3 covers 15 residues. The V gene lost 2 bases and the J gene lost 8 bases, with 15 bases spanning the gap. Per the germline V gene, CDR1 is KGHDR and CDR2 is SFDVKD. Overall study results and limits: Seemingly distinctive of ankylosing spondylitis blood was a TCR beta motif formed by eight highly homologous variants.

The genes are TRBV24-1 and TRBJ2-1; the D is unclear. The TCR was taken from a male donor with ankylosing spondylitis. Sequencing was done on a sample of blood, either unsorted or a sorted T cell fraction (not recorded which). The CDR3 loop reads CATSDSLGLLHEQFF. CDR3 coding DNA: TGTGCCACCAGTGATTCCCTTGGCCTGCTCCATGAGCAGTTCTTC.